The clone carrying this TCR beta chain was counted a few times. These data come from a study of blood T cell repertoires in COVID-19. Libraries were prepared by immunoSEQ multiplex PCR; TCRdb keeps only in-frame clonotypes and omits some of them. This sample has tens of thousands of clones, with 75% to 85% found just once. In germline, CDR1 is LNHDA, CDR2 SQIVND (reference sequence). J lost 2 bases, V lost 5 bases, and 1 base had no gene match. This CDR3 has 13 amino acids. This clonotype was sampled from a woman aged 60-70 years with acute or convalescent COVID-19. The chain combines TRBV19 with TRBJ1-2, with 8 positions matching TRBD1. The sequencing sample was made of peripheral blood. CDR3 region: CASSRDRNYGYTF. CDR3 coding DNA: TGTGCCAGTAGTCGGGACAGGAACTATGGCTACACCTTC.